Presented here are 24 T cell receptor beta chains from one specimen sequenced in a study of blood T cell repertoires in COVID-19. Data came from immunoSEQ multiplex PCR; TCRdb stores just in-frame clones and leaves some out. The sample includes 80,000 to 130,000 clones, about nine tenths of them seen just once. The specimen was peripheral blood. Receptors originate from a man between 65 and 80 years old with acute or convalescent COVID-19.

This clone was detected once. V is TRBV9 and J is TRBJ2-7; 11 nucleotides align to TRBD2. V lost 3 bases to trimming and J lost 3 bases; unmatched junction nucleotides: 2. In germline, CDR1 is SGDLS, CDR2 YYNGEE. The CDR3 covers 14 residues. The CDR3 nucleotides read TGTGCCAGCAGCGCGACTAGCGGGGACTACGAGCAGTACTTC. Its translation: CASSATSGDYEQYF.

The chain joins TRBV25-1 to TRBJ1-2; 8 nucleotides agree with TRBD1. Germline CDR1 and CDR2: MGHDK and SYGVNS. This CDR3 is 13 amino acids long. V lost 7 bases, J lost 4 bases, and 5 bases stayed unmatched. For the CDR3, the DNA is TGTGCCAGCAACGGACAGGGAGGCTATGGCTACACCTTC. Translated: CASNGQGGYGYTF.

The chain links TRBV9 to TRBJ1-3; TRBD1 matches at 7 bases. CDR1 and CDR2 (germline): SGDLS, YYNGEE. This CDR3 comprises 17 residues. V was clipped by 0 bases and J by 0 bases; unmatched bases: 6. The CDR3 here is CASSVGAGQSSGNTIYF. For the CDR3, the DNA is TGTGCCAGCAGCGTAGGTGCGGGACAGAGCTCTGGAAACACCATATATTTT.

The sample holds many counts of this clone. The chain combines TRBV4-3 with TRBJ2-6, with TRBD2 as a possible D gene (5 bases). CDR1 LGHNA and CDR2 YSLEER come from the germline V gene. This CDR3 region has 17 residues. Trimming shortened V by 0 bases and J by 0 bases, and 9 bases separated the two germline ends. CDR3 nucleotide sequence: TGCGCCAGCAGCCAAGATGGACTCAACTCTGGGGCCAACGTCCTGACTTTC. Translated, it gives CASSQDGLNSGANVLTF.

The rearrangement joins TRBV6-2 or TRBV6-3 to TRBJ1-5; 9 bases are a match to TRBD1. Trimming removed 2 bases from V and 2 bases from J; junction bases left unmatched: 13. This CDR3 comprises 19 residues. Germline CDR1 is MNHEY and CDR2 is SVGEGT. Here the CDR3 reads CASSYIVGQGTTGNQPQHF. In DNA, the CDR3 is TGTGCCAGCAGTTACATTGTGGGACAGGGTACAACTGGCAATCAGCCCCAGCATTTT.

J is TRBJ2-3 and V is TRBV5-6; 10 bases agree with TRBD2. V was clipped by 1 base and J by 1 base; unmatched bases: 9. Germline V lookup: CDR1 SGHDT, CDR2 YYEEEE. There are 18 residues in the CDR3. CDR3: CASSLTGTSAVGTDTQYF. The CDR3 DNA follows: TGTGCCAGCAGCTTGACAGGGACTAGCGCCGTGGGCACAGATACGCAGTATTTT.

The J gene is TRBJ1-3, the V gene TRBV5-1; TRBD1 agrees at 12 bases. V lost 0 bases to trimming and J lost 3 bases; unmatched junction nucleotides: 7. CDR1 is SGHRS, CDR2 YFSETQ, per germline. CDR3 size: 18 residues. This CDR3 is CASSLAPGQGAFGNTIYF. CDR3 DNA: TGCGCCAGCAGCTTGGCCCCGGGACAGGGGGCTTTTGGAAACACCATATATTTT. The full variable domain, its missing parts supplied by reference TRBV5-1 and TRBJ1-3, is KAGVTQTPRYLIKTRGQQVTLSCSPISGHRSVSWYQQTPGQGLQFLFEYFSETQRNKGNFPGRFSGRQFSNSRSEMNVSTLELGDSALYLCASSLAPGQGAFGNTIYFGEGSWLTVV.

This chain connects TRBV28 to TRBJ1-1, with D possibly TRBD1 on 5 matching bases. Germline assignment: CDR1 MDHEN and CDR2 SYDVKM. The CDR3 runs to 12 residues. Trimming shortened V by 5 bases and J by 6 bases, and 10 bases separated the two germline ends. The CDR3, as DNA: TGTGCCAGCAGTCTGCGGACATCTGAAGCTTTCTTT. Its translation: CASSLRTSEAFF.

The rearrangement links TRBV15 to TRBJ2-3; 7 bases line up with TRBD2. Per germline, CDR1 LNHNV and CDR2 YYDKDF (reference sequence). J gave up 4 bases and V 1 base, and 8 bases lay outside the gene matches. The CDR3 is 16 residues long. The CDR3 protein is CATSRVAGRGSDTQYF. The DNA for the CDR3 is TGTGCCACCAGCAGAGTCGCGGGGAGGGGCTCAGATACGCAGTATTTT.

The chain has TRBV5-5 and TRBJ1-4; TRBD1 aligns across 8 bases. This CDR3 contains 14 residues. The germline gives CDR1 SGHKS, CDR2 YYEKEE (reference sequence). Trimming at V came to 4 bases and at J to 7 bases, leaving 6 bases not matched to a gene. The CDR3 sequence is CASSTDRAGEKLFF. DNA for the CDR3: TGTGCCAGCAGCACGGACAGGGCAGGTGAAAAACTGTTTTTT.

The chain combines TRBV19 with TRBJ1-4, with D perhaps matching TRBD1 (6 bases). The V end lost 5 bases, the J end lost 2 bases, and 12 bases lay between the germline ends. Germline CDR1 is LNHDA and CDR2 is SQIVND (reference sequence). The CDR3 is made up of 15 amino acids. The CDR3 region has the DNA TGTGCCAGTAGTGGGGGGGGCTGGACTAATGAAAAACTGTTTTTT. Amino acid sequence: CASSGGGWTNEKLFF.

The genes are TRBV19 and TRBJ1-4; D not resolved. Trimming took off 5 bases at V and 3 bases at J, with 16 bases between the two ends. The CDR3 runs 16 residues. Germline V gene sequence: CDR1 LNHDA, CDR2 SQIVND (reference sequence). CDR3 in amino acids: CASSESSSQANEKLFF. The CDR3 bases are TGTGCCAGTAGTGAATCTTCCAGCCAGGCTAATGAAAAACTGTTTTTT.

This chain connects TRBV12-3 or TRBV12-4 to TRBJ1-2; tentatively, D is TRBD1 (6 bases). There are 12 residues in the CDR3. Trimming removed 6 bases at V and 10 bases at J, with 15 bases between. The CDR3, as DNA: TGTGCCAGCAGGGGGGACATCCCGATCTACACCTTC. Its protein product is CASRGDIPIYTF.

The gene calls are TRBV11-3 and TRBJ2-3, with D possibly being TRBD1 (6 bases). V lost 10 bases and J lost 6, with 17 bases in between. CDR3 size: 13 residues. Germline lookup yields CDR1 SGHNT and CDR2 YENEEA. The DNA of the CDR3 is TGTGCCACCCGAAGGGACATCTGGGATACGCAGTATTTT. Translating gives CATRRDIWDTQYF.

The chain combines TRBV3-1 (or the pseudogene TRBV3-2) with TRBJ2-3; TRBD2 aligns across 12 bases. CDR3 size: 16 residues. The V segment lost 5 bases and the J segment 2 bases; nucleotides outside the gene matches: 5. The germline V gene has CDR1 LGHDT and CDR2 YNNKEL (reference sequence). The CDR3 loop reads CASSLRLAGVTDTQYF. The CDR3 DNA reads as TGTGCCAGCAGCTTAAGACTAGCGGGAGTCACAGATACGCAGTATTTT.

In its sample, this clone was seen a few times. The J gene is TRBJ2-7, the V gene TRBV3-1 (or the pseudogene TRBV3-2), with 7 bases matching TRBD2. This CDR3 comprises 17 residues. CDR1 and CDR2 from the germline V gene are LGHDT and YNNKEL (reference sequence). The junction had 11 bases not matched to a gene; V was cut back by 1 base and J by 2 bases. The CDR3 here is CASSQGVGGPNPYEQYF. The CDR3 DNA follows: TGTGCCAGCAGCCAAGGTGTGGGAGGGCCAAATCCCTACGAGCAGTACTTC.

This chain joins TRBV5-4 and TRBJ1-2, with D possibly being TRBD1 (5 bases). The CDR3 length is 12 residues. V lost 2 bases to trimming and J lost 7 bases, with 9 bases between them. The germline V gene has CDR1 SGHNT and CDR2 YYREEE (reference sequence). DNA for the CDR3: TGTGCCAGCAGCTTTCAGGGCACTGGCTACACCTTC. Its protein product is CASSFQGTGYTF.

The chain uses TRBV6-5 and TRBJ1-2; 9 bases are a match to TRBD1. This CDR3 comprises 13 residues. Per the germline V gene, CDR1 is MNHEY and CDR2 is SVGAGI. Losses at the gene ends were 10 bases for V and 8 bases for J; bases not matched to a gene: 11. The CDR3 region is CATWDRALRGYTF. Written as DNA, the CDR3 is TGTGCCACTTGGGACAGGGCTCTTAGGGGCTACACCTTC.

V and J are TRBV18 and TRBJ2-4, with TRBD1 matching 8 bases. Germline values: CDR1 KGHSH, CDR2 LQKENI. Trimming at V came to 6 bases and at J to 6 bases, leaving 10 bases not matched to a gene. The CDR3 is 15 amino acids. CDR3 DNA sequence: TGTGCCAGCTCCCCTAATGTTGACAGGGGAAACATTCAGTACTTC. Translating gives CASSPNVDRGNIQYF.

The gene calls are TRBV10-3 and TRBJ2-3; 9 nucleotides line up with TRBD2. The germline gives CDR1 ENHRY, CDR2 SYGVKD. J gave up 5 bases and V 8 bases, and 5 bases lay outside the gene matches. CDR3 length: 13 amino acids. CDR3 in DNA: TGTGCCATCTTCCAGCGGGGGGTAGATACGCAGTATTTT. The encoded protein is CAIFQRGVDTQYF.

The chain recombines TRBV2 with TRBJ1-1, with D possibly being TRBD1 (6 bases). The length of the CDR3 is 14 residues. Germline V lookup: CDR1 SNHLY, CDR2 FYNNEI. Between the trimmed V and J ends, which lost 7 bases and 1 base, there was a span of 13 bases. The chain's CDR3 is CASKGQTRNTEAFF. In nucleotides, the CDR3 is TGTGCCAGCAAAGGACAGACTCGGAACACTGAAGCTTTCTTT.

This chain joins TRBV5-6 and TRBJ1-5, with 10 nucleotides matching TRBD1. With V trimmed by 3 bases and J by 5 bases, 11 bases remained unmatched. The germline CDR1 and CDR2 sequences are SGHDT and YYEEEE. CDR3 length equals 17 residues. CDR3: CASSSYSGTGADQPQHF. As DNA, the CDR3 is TGTGCCAGCAGCTCATACTCCGGGACAGGGGCCGATCAGCCCCAGCATTTT.

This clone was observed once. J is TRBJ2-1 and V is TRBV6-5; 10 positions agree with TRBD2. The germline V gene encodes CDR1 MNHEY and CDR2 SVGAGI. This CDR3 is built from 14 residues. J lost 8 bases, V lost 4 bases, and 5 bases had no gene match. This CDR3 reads CASSLTSGLHEQFF. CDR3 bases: TGTGCCAGCAGTTTGACTAGCGGGTTGCATGAGCAGTTCTTC.

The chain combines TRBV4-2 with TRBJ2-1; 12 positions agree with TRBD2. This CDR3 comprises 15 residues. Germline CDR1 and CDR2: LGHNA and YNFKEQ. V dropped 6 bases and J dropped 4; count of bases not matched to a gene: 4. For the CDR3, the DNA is TGTGCCAGCAGGCCTAGCGGGAGGGTGTACAATGAGCAGTTCTTC. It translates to CASRPSGRVYNEQFF.